This record covers a single T cell receptor (beta chain). The target antigen is unknown. The V end was cut by 6 bases, the J end by 3 bases, with 12 bases between. This CDR3 is built from 14 residues. Looked up from germline, CDR1 is MDHEN and CDR2 is SYDVKM. The entry originates in a study of T cell responses to AZD1222 COVID-19 vaccine. Here immunoSEQ multiplex PCR was the method, and the copy in TCRdb shows in-frame clones only, minus some. The sample lists around 120,000 clones, about 85% occurring once. Study findings and constraints: The study reported that nearly half of spike-specific TCRs target unmutated variant regions. Two doses of AZD1222 preceded a rise in Spike-specific TCR breadth and depth. Possibly, clonal diversity was underestimated; donors were largely white British and included more females. Spike was spanned by vaccine-associated CD4 TCRs, which were dominant at 160-218 and 743-854.

The sample was peripheral blood, taken on day 0 of AZD1222 vaccination. The clonotype originates from an adult in good health. This chain connects TRBV28 to TRBJ1-5; D is possibly TRBD1 (6 bases). The CDR3 DNA reads TGTGCCAGCAGCCGACAGGCCTTCAATCAGCCCCAGCATTTT. It encodes CASSRQAFNQPQHF.